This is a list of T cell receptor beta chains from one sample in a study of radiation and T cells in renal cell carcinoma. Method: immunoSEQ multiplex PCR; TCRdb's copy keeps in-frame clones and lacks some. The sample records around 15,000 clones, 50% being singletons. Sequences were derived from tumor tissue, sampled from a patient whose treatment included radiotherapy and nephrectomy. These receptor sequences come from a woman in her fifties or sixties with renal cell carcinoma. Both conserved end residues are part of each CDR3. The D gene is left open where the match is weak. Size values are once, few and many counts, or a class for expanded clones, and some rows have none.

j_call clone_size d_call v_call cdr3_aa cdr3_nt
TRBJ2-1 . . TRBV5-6 CASSRADGGSYNEQFF TGTGCCAGCAGCAGGGCGGACGGGGGTTCCTACAATGAGCAGTTCTTC
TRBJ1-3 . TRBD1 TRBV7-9 CASSLPGQLPGLSGNTIYF TGTGCCAGCAGCTTACCGGGACAGCTACCAGGGCTCTCTGGAAACACCATATATTTT
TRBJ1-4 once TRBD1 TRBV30 CAWSTPGQGARWNDEKLFF TGTGCCTGGAGTACCCCGGGACAGGGGGCGAGGTGGAATGATGAAAAACTGTTTTTT
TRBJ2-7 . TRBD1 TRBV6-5 CASTRDRGQSYEQYF TGTGCCAGCACTCGGGACAGGGGGCAGTCCTACGAGCAGTACTTC
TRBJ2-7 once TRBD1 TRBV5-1 CASSLGTGAYEQYF TGCGCCAGCAGCTTGGGGACAGGGGCCTACGAGCAGTACTTC
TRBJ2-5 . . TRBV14 CASSQGRTRQETQYF TGTGCCAGCAGCCAAGGGAGGACCCGCCAAGAGACCCAGTACTTC
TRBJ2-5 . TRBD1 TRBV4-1 CASSRDREETQYF TGCGCCAGCAGCCGAGACAGGGAAGAGACCCAGTACTTC
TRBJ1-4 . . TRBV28 CASSFDRLGKLFF TGTGCCAGCAGTTTTGACAGGCTGGGAAAACTGTTTTTT
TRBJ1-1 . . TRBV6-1 CASTKGDLNTEAFF TGTGCCAGCACCAAAGGTGACTTGAACACTGAAGCTTTCTTT
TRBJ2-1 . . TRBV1 CTSSQDPTSGDPPQQFF TGCACCAGCAGCCAAGACCCAACTAGCGGGGACCCCCCGCAGCAGTTCTTC
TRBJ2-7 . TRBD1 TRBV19 CASSIMGQGNEQYF TGTGCCAGTAGTATCATGGGACAGGGGAACGAGCAGTACTTC
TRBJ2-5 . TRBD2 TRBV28 CASSYSSGVAGTQETQYF TGTGCCAGCAGTTACAGCAGTGGGGTAGCGGGGACCCAAGAGACCCAGTACTTC
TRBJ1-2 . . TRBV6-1 CASSEGRIRDLLGYTF TGTGCCAGCAGTGAAGGCCGAATCCGGGACTTGCTTGGCTACACCTTC
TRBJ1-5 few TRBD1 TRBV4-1 CASSQTTGVSQPQHF TGTGCCAGCAGCCAAACGACAGGGGTGAGTCAGCCCCAGCATTTT
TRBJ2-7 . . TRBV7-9 CASRADTSYEQYF TGTGCCAGCAGGGCGGATACCTCCTACGAGCAGTACTTC
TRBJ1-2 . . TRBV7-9 CASSLGSSGGNYGYTF TGTGCCAGCAGCTTAGGGTCTTCCGGGGGGAACTATGGCTACACCTTC
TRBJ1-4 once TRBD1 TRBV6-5 CASSHRDRPRELFF TGTGCCAGCAGTCACCGGGACAGACCCCGGGAACTGTTTTTT
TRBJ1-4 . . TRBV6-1 CASSEPGLEKLFF TGTGCCAGCAGTGAACCGGGGTTGGAAAAACTGTTTTTT
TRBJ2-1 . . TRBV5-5 CASSFRGLNNEQFF TGTGCCAGCAGCTTCCGAGGGCTGAACAATGAGCAGTTCTTC
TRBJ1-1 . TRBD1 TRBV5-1 CASSPQGYTEAFF TGCGCCAGCAGCCCACAGGGGTACACTGAAGCTTTCTTT
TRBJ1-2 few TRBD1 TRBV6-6 CASSYNGDRDSYGYTF TGTGCCAGCAGTTACAACGGAGACAGGGATAGCTATGGCTACACCTTC
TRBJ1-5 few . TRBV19 CASSIDQGKADNQPQHF TGTGCCAGTAGTATAGATCAAGGGAAGGCAGACAATCAGCCCCAGCATTTT
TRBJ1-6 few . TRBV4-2 CASSQGFWTDSPLHF TGTGCCAGCAGCCAGGGGTTTTGGACTGATTCACCCCTCCACTTT
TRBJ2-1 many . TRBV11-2 CASSSSAHNEQFF TGTGCCAGCAGCTCCAGTGCCCACAATGAGCAGTTCTTC
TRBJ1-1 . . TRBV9 CASSPLDGHSLAFF TGTGCCAGCAGCCCACTTGACGGGCACTCGTTAGCTTTCTTT
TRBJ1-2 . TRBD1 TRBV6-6 CASRSGQGVVYGYTF TGTGCCAGCAGATCTGGACAGGGGGTTGTCTATGGCTACACCTTC
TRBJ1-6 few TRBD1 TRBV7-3 CASSWGQGDNSPLHF TGTGCCAGCAGCTGGGGACAGGGTGATAATTCACCCCTCCACTTT
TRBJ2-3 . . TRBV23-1 CASSQFGTRHKKRRTDTQYF TGCGCCAGCAGTCAATTCGGGACAAGACACAAGAAAAGACGCACAGATACGCAGTATTTT
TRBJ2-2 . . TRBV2 CASSAGPGELFF TGTGCCAGCAGCGCAGGGCCCGGGGAGCTGTTTTTT
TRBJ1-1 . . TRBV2 CASGAEGLEAFF TGTGCCAGCGGCGCCGAAGGTCTCGAAGCTTTCTTT
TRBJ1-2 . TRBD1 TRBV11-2 CASSLLQGALGYGYTF TGTGCCAGCAGCTTATTACAGGGGGCCCTCGGCTATGGCTACACCTTC
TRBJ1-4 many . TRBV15 CATSRSTTTNEKLFF TGTGCCACCAGCAGAAGCACAACAACTAATGAAAAACTGTTTTTT
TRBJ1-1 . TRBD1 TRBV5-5 CASTSGGPNTEAFF TGTGCCAGCACCTCAGGGGGCCCTAACACTGAAGCTTTCTTT
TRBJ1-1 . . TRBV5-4 CASSDYWTRRHTEAFF TGTGCCAGCAGCGACTATTGGACAAGGCGACACACTGAAGCTTTCTTT
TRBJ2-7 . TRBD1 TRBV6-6 CGTGQGKYEQYF TGTGGTACGGGACAGGGGAAATACGAGCAGTACTTC
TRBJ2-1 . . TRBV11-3 CASSSGYRDNEQFF TGTGCCAGCAGCTCGGGATACAGGGACAATGAGCAGTTCTTC